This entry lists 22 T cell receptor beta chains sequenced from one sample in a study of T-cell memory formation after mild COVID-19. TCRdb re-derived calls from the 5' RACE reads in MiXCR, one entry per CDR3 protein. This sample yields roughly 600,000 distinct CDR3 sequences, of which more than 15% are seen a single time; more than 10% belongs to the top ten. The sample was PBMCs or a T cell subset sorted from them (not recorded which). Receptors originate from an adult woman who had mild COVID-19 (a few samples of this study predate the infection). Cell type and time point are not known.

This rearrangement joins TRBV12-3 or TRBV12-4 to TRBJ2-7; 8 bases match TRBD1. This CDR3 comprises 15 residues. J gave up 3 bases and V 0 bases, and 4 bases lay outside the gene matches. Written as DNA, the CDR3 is TGTGCCAGCAGTTTAGCCGGGACAGGTCTCTACGAGCAGTACTTC. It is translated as CASSLAGTGLYEQYF.

Here the CDR3 reads CASTLGAQETQYF. The CDR3 bases are TGTGCCAGCACCCTCGGGGCTCAAGAGACCCAGTACTTC. The V gene is TRBV3-1, the J gene TRBJ2-5; the D call may be TRBD1 or TRBD2 (5 bases each). Trimming stripped 7 bases from V and 2 bases from J, with 11 bases between. The CDR3 totals 13 residues. Germline V gives CDR1 LGHDT, CDR2 YNNKEL (reference sequence).

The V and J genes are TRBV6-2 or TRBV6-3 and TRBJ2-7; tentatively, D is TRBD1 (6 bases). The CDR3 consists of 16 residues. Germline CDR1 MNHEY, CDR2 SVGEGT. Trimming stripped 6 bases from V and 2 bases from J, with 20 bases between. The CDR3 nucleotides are TGTGCCAGCAGACTCCTTGGGACACGGGGTCCCTACGAGCAGTACTTC. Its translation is CASRLLGTRGPYEQYF.

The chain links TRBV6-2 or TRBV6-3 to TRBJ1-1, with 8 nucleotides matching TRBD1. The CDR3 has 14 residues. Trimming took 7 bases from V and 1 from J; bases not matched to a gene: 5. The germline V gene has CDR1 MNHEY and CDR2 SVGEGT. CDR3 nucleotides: TGTGCCAGCAACCGAGGGACAGGGAACACTGAAGCTTTCTTT. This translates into CASNRGTGNTEAFF.

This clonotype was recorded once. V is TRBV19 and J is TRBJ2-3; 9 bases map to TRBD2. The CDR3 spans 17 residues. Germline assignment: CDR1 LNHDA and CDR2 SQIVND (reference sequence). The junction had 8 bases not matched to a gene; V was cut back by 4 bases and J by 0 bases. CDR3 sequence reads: CASSRDAGGPSTDTQYF. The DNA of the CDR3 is TGTGCCAGTAGTAGAGACGCGGGAGGGCCGAGCACAGATACGCAGTATTTT.

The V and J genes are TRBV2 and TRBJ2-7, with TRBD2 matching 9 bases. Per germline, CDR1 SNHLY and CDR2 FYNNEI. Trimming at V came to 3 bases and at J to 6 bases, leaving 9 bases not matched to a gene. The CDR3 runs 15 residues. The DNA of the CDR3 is TGTGCCAGCAGTGATCAGGCTAGCGGGACGGGCGAGCAGTACTTC. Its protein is CASSDQASGTGEQYF.

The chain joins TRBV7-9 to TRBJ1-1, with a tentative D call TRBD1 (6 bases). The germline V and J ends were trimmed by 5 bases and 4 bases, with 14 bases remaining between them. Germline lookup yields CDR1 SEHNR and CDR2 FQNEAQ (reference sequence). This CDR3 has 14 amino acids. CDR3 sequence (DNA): TGTGCCAGCAGCCCCAGGGGCAGGGGCACTGAAGCTTTCTTT. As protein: CASSPRGRGTEAFF.

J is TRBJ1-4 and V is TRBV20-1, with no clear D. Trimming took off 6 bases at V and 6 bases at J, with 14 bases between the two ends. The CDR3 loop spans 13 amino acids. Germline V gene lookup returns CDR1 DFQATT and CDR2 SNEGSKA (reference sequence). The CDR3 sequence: CSAPRTSDEKLFF. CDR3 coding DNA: TGCAGTGCCCCCCGGACCTCTGATGAAAAACTGTTTTTT.

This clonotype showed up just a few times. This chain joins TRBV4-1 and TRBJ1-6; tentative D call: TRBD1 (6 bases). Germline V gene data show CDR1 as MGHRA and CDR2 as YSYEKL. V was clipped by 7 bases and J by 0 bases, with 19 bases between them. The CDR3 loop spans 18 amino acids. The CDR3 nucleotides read TGCGCCAGCACGTCTTTACAGGGTCTAAGCTCCTATAATTCACCCCTCCACTTT. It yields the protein CASTSLQGLSSYNSPLHF.

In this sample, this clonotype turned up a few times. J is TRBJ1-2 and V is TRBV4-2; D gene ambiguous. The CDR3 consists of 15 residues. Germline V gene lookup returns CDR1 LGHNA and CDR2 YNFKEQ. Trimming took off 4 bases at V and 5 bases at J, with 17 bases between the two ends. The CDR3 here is CASSPGLSSIYGYTF. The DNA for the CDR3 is TGTGCCAGCAGCCCCGGTTTGAGTAGTATTTATGGCTACACCTTC.

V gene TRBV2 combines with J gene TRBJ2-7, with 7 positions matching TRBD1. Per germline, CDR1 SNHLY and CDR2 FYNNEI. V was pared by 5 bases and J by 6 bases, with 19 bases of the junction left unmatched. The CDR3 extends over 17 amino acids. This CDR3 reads CASSRRVGPGQLSEQYF. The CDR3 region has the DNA TGTGCCAGCAGTCGAAGGGTTGGGCCGGGACAGCTTTCCGAGCAGTACTTC.

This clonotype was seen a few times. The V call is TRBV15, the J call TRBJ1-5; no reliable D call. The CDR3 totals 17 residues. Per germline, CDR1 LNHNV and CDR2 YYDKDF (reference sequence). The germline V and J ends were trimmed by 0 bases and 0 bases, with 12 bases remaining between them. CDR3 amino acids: CATSRDGSSYSNQPQHF. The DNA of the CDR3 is TGTGCCACCAGCAGAGATGGGAGTTCCTATAGCAATCAGCCCCAGCATTTT.

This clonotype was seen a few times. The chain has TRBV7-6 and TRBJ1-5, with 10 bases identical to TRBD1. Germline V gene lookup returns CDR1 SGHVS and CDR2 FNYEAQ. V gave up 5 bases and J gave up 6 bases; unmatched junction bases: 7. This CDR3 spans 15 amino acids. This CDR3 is CASSNRDRGAQPQHF. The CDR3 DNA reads TGTGCCAGCAGCAACCGGGACAGGGGAGCTCAGCCCCAGCATTTT.

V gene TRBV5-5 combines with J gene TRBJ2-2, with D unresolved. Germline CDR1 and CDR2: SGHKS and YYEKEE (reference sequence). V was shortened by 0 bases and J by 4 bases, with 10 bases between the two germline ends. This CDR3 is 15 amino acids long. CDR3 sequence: CASSLESRITGELFF. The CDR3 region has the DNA TGTGCCAGCAGCTTGGAGAGCAGGATCACCGGGGAGCTGTTTTTT.

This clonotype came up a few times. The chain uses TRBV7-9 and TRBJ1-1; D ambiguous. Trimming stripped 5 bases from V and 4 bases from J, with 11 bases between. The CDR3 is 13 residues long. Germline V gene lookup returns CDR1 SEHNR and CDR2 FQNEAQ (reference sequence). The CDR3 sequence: CASSTSEGTEAFF. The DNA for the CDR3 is TGTGCCAGCAGCACGTCCGAGGGCACTGAAGCTTTCTTT.

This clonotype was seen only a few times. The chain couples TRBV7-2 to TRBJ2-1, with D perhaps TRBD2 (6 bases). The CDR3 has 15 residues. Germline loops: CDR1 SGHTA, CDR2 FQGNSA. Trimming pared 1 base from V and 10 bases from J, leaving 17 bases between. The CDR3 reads CASSLGMAGHGEQFF. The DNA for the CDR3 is TGTGCCAGCAGCTTAGGTATGGCGGGGCATGGGGAGCAGTTCTTC.

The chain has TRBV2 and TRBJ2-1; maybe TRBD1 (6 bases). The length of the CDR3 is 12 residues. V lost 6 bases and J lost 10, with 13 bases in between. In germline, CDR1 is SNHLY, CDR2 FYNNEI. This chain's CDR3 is CASRRTGTEQFF. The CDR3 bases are TGTGCCAGCAGGAGAACCGGGACAGAGCAGTTCTTC.

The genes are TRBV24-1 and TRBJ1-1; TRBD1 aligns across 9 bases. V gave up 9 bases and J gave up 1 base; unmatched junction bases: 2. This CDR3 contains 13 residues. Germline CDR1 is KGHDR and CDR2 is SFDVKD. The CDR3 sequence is CATGQGKNTEAFF. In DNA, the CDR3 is TGTGCCACCGGACAGGGGAAGAACACTGAAGCTTTCTTT.

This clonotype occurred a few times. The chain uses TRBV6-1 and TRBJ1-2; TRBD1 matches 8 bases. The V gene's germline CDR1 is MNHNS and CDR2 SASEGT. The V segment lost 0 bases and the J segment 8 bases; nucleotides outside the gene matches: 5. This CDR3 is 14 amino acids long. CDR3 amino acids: CASSEARGTGGYTF. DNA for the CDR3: TGTGCCAGCAGTGAAGCGCGAGGGACAGGAGGCTACACCTTC.

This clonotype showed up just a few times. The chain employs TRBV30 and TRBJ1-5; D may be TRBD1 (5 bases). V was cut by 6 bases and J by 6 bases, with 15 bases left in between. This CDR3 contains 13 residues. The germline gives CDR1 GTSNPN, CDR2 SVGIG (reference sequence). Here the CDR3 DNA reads TGTGCCTGTACGGTAGGGGCAACTCAGCCCCAGCATTTT. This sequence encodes CACTVGATQPQHF.

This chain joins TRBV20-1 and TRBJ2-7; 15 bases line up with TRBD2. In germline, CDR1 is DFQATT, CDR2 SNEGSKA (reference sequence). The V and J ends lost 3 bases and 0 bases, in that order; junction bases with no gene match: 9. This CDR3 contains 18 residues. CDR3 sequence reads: CSARASGLAGGSSYEQYF. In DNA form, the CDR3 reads TGCAGTGCTAGGGCCTCGGGACTAGCGGGGGGAAGCTCCTACGAGCAGTACTTC.

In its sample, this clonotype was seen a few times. CDR3 DNA sequence: TGCGCCAGCACGGCCGGCACTTTTCCCTACGAGCAGTACTTC. Encoded protein: CASTAGTFPYEQYF. V usage is TRBV5-1 and J usage is TRBJ2-7; D gene unclear. CDR3 length: 14 residues. Germline CDR1 SGHRS, CDR2 YFSETQ. V was clipped by 6 bases and J by 2 bases, with 15 bases between them.